Listed here are 25 T cell receptor beta chains from one sample, sequenced in a study of cytomegalovirus exposure and HLA in healthy donors. PCR amplification relied on 60 Vbeta primers (plus 13 Jbeta primers). Sequencing was performed with immunoSEQ multiplex PCR; in TCRdb, only in-frame clones are kept and a portion is missing. Here the sample spans about 100,000 clones, roughly 77% being singletons. The specimen was PBMCs. Receptors originate from a woman in her fifties or sixties in good health and CMV-seropositive.

This clone was picked up a small number of times. The J gene is TRBJ1-2, the V gene TRBV11-2; no firm D call. The CDR3 has 15 amino acids. V was trimmed by 5 bases and J by 0 bases, leaving 13 bases between them. The V gene's germline CDR1 is SGHAT and CDR2 FQNNGV. CDR3 bases: TGTGCCAGCAGCCTAAATGTGAGGTCTAACTATGGCTACACCTTC. Translation gives CASSLNVRSNYGYTF.

This chain links TRBV7-3 with TRBJ2-1, with 8 bases fitting TRBD2. This CDR3 spans 15 amino acids. Germline V gene lookup returns CDR1 SGHTA and CDR2 FQGTGA. The ends lost 1 base at V and 7 bases at J; junction bases unmatched: 6. CDR3 residues: CASSLSLAGSNEQFF. The CDR3 nucleotides are TGTGCCAGCAGCTTAAGTCTAGCGGGCTCAAATGAGCAGTTCTTC.

A word on this clone: The same CDR3 arises from other DNA sequences in this sample as well. The chain is built from TRBV5-1 and TRBJ2-1, with 7 bases matching TRBD1. Losses at the gene ends were 2 bases for V and 4 bases for J; bases not matched to a gene: 3. The CDR3 has 14 amino acids. Looked up from germline, CDR1 is SGHRS and CDR2 is YFSETQ. DNA for the CDR3: TGCGCCAGCAGCTTAGGACAGGAGTACAATGAGCAGTTCTTC. Its protein is CASSLGQEYNEQFF. The full variable domain, with the rest looked up from reference TRBV5-1 and TRBJ2-1, is KAGVTQTPRYLIKTRGQQVTLSCSPISGHRSVSWYQQTPGQGLQFLFEYFSETQRNKGNFPGRFSGRQFSNSRSEMNVSTLELGDSALYLCASSLGQEYNEQFFGPGTRLTVL.

The chain employs TRBV20-1 and TRBJ1-1; no reliable D call. V was trimmed by 6 bases and J by 4 bases, leaving 9 bases between them. The CDR3 sequence is 11 residues long. Per germline, CDR1 DFQATT and CDR2 SNEGSKA (reference sequence). The CDR3 DNA is TGCAGTGCCAGGATTATCACTGAAGCTTTCTTT. Amino acid sequence: CSARIITEAFF.

J is TRBJ1-4 and V is TRBV2, with 7 bases lining up with TRBD1. With 6 bases clipped from V and 7 bases from J, the junction kept 11 bases outside the gene matches. Germline assignment: CDR1 SNHLY and CDR2 FYNNEI. CDR3 length: 15 amino acids. The CDR3 DNA sequence: TGTGCCAGCAGGCGAAGGGGGCAAGGGAGTGAAAAACTGTTTTTT. Encoded protein: CASRRRGQGSEKLFF.

The CDR3 loop reads CASSWGGRGREQFF. Here the CDR3 DNA reads TGTGCCAGCAGTTGGGGCGGGAGGGGGAGGGAGCAGTTCTTC. The genes are TRBV27 and TRBJ2-1; 9 bases agree with TRBD2. Germline V CDR1 and CDR2: MNHEY, SMNVEV (reference sequence). Trimming cost V 4 bases and J 10 bases; bases outside gene matches: 8. The CDR3 has 14 residues.

The V call is TRBV5-4, the J call TRBJ2-7, with 9 bases matching TRBD1. The CDR3 totals 15 residues. The V and J ends lost 10 bases and 2 bases, in that order; junction bases with no gene match: 13. Germline V gives CDR1 SGHNT, CDR2 YYREEE (reference sequence). The CDR3 sequence is CALVGEGQGTYEQYF. The CDR3 coding sequence is TGTGCCCTCGTTGGGGAGGGACAGGGAACCTACGAGCAGTACTTC.

This chain joins TRBV6-1 and TRBJ2-7; D perhaps matches TRBD2 (6 bases). V gave up 2 bases and J gave up 2 bases, with 13 bases separating them. Germline V lookup: CDR1 MNHNS, CDR2 SASEGT. This CDR3 is built from 15 residues. CDR3 in DNA: TGTGCCAGCAGTGAATTGGAGGGGAAGGCCTACGAGCAGTACTTC. Protein product: CASSELEGKAYEQYF.

CDR3 in amino acids: CASSESGIGAFF. The CDR3 region has the DNA TGTGCCAGCAGTGAATCAGGAATCGGAGCTTTCTTT. V and J are TRBV7-9 and TRBJ1-1; D remains ambiguous. The length of the CDR3 is 12 residues. CDR1 and CDR2 (germline): SEHNR, FQNEAQ (reference sequence). The V gene lost 6 bases and the J gene lost 10 bases, with 15 bases spanning the gap.

The J gene is TRBJ2-2, the V gene TRBV27, with D perhaps matching TRBD2 (5 bases). The germline V gene encodes CDR1 MNHEY and CDR2 SMNVEV (reference sequence). The CDR3 length is 13 residues. Between the trimmed V and J ends, which lost 7 bases and 3 bases, there was a span of 9 bases. The CDR3: CASKLRDTGELFF. The CDR3 nucleotides read TGTGCCAGCAAGTTGAGGGACACCGGGGAGCTGTTTTTT.

In regard to this clone: Sequence at one end of the junction differs from germline and may be a read error. V and J are TRBV20-1 and TRBJ2-6, with 15 bases that match TRBD2. The germline V gene encodes CDR1 DFQATT and CDR2 SNEGSKA (reference sequence). The CDR3 consists of 11 residues. The CDR3 DNA sequence: TGCAGTGCTAGACAGGGACTAGCGGGAGGTTTT. The encoded protein is CSARQGLAGGF.

There are a few counts of this clone. The chain links TRBV6-5 to TRBJ2-7, with TRBD2 matching over 9 bases. Germline lookup yields CDR1 MNHEY and CDR2 SVGAGI. Trimming took 5 bases from V and 7 from J; bases not matched to a gene: 12. This CDR3 has 15 residues. The CDR3 sequence: CASSLRSGSLGEQYF. The CDR3 nucleotides read TGTGCCAGCAGTCTCCGTAGCGGGAGCTTGGGGGAGCAGTACTTC.

V gene TRBV5-1 combines with J gene TRBJ2-2; perhaps TRBD2 as D (6 bases). The CDR3 loop spans 16 amino acids. CDR1 and CDR2 from the germline V gene are SGHRS and YFSETQ. Trimming took off 2 bases at V and 5 bases at J, with 16 bases between the two ends. The CDR3 nucleotides are TGCGCCAGCAGCTTTGAGTCGGGAGCGAGTACCGGGGAGCTGTTTTTT. Its protein is CASSFESGASTGELFF.

This clone was counted once. The chain couples TRBV6-5 to TRBJ2-4; TRBD1 might be the D (6 bases). Trimming removed 2 bases at V and 1 base at J, with 9 bases between. This CDR3 has 15 amino acids. Per the germline V gene, CDR1 is MNHEY and CDR2 is SVGAGI. The CDR3 protein is CASSYNQGAKNIQYF. CDR3 in DNA: TGTGCCAGCAGTTACAACCAGGGGGCCAAAAACATTCAGTACTTC.

J is TRBJ1-5 and V is TRBV10-3; no reliable D call. CDR1 is ENHRY, CDR2 SYGVKD, per germline. The CDR3 runs 15 residues. V gave up 0 bases and J gave up 0 bases, with 6 bases separating them. The CDR3 loop reads CAISESEFSNQPQHF. The CDR3 nucleotides read TGTGCCATCAGTGAGTCGGAGTTTAGCAATCAGCCCCAGCATTTT.

V is TRBV27 and J is TRBJ1-1; possibly TRBD1 for D (6 bases). The germline V and J ends were trimmed by 5 bases and 4 bases, with 14 bases remaining between them. The CDR3 contains 14 residues. Germline V lookup: CDR1 MNHEY, CDR2 SMNVEV (reference sequence). CDR3 sequence reads: CASSTGIFGTEAFF. The CDR3, as DNA: TGTGCCAGCAGTACAGGGATATTCGGCACTGAAGCTTTCTTT.

The gene calls are TRBV4-1 and TRBJ2-5; TRBD1 matches at 12 bases. The length of the CDR3 is 16 residues. The ends lost 7 bases at V and 5 bases at J; junction bases unmatched: 11. CDR1 and CDR2 from the germline V gene are MGHRA and YSYEKL. CDR3 DNA: TGCGCCAGCACCCCCGAAGGGACAGGGGGCATGGAGACCCAGTACTTC. This encodes CASTPEGTGGMETQYF.

This sequence joins TRBV6-5 and TRBJ1-2; unclear D gene. This CDR3 has 12 residues. V shed 4 bases and J shed 2 bases, with 5 bases lying between them. CDR1 and CDR2 (germline): MNHEY, SVGAGI. The CDR3 loop reads CASSSLNYGYTF. CDR3 nucleotides: TGTGCCAGCAGTTCCCTCAACTATGGCTACACCTTC.

The chain joins TRBV19 to TRBJ2-5; D ambiguous. TRBJ2-7 matches the DNA end more closely, so the J call is doubtful. This CDR3 is 12 amino acids long. Germline lookup yields CDR1 LNHDA and CDR2 SQIVND (reference sequence). CDR3 sequence (DNA): TGTGCCAGTAGTAGCGGCTCCTACGAGCAGTACTTC. Its translation: CASSSGSYEQYF.

The chain is built from TRBV5-1 and TRBJ2-7, with D unclear. The CDR3 contains 13 residues. V was pared by 2 bases and J by 2 bases, with 8 bases between. From germline, CDR1 is SGHRS and CDR2 YFSETQ. The CDR3 DNA is TGCGCCAGCAGCTTAGGCGGAACCTACGAGCAGTACTTC. Amino acids: CASSLGGTYEQYF.

The V and J genes are TRBV21-1 and TRBJ2-1; TRBD2 was called by the table and not checked on the DNA. TRBV21-1 is designated a pseudogene. The CDR3 has 18 amino acids. CDR3 in DNA: TGTGCCAGCAGCAAAGAATCGGGTCGGGATAACTCCTACAATGAGCAGTTCTTC. Translating gives CASSKESGRDNSYNEQFF.

V usage is TRBV5-6 and J usage is TRBJ1-2; 10 positions match TRBD1. The CDR3 contains 15 residues. Germline values: CDR1 SGHDT, CDR2 YYEEEE. V lost 4 bases to trimming and J lost 3 bases; unmatched junction nucleotides: 6. CDR3 nucleotide sequence: TGTGCCAGCAGCCTCGACAGGGGGCTGGACTATGGCTACACCTTC. Translated, it gives CASSLDRGLDYGYTF. Together with reference TRBV5-6 and TRBJ1-2, the CDR3 gives the full variable domain: DAGVTQSPTHLIKTRGQQVTLRCSPKSGHDTVSWYQQALGQGPQFIFQYYEEEERQRGNFPDRFSGHQFPNYSSELNVNALLLGDSALYLCASSLDRGLDYGYTFGSGTRLTVV.

The J gene is TRBJ1-4, the V gene TRBV30; 7 nucleotides align to TRBD1. CDR3 length: 13 amino acids. Germline V gene lookup returns CDR1 GTSNPN and CDR2 SVGIG (reference sequence). V shed 8 bases, J shed 3 bases, and the junction held 6 bases outside the gene matches. CDR3 sequence (DNA): TGTGCCAGCCAGGGGGTGGCTAATGAAAAACTGTTTTTT. Translation: CASQGVANEKLFF.

In its sample, this clone was seen a few times. The rearrangement links TRBV29-1 to TRBJ2-3; 13 bases are shared with TRBD2. Germline V gene lookup returns CDR1 SQVTM and CDR2 ANQGSEA. The CDR3 is 15 amino acids. The ends lost 7 bases at V and 4 bases at J; junction bases unmatched: 8. The CDR3 DNA follows: TGCAGCGCCTCCCCGACTAGCGGGAGGCCAGATACGCAGTATTTT. This encodes CSASPTSGRPDTQYF.

The rearrangement joins TRBV4-1 to TRBJ1-6, with D unresolved. Germline loops: CDR1 MGHRA, CDR2 YSYEKL. V was shortened by 1 base and J by 9 bases, with 13 bases between the two germline ends. The CDR3 length is 15 residues. CDR3 amino acids: CASSQGGGLGSPLHF. CDR3 in DNA: TGCGCCAGCAGCCAAGGAGGAGGTCTTGGTTCACCCCTCCACTTT.